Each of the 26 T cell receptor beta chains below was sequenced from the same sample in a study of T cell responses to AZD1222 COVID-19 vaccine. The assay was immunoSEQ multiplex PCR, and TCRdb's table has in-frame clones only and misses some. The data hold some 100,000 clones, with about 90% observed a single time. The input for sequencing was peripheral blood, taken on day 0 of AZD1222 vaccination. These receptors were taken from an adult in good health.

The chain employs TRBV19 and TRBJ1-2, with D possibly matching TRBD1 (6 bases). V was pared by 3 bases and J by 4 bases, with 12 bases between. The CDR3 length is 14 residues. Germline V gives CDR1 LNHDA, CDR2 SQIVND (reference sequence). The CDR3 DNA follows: TGTGCCAGTAGTATTACTCGGGACACCTATGGCTACACCTTC. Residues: CASSITRDTYGYTF.

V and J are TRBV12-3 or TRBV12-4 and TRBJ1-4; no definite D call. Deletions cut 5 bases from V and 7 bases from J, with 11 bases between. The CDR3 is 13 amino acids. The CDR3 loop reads CASSQNGCEKLFF. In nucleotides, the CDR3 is TGTGCCAGCAGTCAAAATGGGTGTGAAAAACTGTTTTTT.

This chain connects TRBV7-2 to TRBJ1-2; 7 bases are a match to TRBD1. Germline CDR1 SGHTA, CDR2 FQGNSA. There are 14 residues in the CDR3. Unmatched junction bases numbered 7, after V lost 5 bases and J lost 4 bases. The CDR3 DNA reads TGTGCCAGCAGCGACCGACAGGGTTCCTATGGCTACACCTTC. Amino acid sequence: CASSDRQGSYGYTF. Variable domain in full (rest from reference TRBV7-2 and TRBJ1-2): GAGVSQSPSNKVTEKGKDVELRCDPISGHTALYWYRQSLGQGLEFLIYFQGNSAPDKSGLPSDRFSAERTGGSVSTLTIQRTQQEDSAVYLCASSDRQGSYGYTFGSGTRLTVV.

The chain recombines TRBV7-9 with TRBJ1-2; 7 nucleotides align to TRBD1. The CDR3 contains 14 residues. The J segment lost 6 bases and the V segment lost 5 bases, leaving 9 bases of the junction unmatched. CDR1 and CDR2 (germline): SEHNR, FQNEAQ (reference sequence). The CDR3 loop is CASSPGQLVDGYTF. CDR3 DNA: TGTGCCAGCAGCCCGGGACAGCTAGTTGATGGCTACACCTTC.

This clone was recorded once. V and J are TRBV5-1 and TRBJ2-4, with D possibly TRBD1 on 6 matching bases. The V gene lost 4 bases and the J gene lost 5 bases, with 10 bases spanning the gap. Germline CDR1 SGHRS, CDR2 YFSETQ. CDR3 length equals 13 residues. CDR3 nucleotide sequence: TGCGCCAGCAGCATGGACAGACAAAACATTCAGTACTTC. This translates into CASSMDRQNIQYF.

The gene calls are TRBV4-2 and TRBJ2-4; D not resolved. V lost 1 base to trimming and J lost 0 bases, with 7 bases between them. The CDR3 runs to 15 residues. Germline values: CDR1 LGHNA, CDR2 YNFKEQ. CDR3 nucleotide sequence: TGTGCCAGCAGCCAAGCCCAACTAGCCAAAAACATTCAGTACTTC. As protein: CASSQAQLAKNIQYF.

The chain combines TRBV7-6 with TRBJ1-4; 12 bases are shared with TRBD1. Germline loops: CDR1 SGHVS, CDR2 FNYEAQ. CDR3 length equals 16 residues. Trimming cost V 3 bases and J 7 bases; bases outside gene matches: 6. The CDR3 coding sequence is TGTGCCAGCAGCTTGGGGGGACAGGGGGCGGGTGAAAAACTGTTTTTT. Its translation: CASSLGGQGAGEKLFF.

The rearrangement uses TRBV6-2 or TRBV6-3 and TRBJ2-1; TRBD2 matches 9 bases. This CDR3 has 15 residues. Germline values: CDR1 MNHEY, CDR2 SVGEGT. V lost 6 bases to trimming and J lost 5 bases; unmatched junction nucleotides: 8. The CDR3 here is CASSWRRGGNNEQFF. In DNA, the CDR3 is TGTGCCAGCAGCTGGAGGCGGGGGGGCAACAATGAGCAGTTCTTC.

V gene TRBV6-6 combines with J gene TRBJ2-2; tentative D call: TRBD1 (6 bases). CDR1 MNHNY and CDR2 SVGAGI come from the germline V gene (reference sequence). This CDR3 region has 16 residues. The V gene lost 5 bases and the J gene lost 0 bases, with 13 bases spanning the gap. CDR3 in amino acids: CASSRVRQANTGELFF. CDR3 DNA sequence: TGTGCCAGCAGTCGCGTGCGACAGGCGAACACCGGGGAGCTGTTTTTT.

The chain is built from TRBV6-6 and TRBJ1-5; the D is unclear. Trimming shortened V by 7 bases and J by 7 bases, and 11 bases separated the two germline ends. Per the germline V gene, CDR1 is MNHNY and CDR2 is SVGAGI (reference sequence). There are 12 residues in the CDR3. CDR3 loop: CASTFARQPQHF. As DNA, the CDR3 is TGTGCCAGCACCTTTGCACGCCAGCCCCAGCATTTT.

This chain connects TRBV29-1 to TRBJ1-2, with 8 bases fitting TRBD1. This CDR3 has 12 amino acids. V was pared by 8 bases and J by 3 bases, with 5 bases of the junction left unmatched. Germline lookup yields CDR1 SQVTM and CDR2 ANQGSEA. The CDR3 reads CSLQDRDYGYTF. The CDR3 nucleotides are TGCAGCCTACAGGACAGGGACTATGGCTACACCTTC.

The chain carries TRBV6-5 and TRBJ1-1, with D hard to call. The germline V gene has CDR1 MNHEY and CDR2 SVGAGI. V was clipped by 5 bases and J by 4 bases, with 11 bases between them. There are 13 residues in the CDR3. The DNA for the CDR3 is TGTGCCAGCAGTCGGGGTGTGGGCACTGAAGCTTTCTTT. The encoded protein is CASSRGVGTEAFF.

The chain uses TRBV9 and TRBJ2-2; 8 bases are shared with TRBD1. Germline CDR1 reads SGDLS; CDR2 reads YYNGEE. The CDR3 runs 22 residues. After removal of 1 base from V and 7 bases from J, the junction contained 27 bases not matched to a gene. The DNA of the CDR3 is TGTGCCAGCAGCGTAATCCCCTACCCTCGCCTTGACAGGGGATTAAAAGGCGGGGAGCTGTTTTTT. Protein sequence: CASSVIPYPRLDRGLKGGELFF.

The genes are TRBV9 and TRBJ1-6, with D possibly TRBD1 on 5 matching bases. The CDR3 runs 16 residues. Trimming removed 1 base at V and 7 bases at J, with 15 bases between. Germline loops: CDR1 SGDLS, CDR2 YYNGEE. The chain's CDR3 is CASSVRPGRTNSPLHF. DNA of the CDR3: TGTGCCAGCAGCGTAAGACCGGGACGCACAAATTCACCCCTCCACTTT.

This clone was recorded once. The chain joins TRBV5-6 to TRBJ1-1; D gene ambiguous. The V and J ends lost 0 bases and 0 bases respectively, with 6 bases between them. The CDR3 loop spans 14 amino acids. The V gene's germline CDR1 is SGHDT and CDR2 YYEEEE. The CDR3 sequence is CASSLVPLNTEAFF. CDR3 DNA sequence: TGTGCCAGCAGCTTGGTGCCCTTGAACACTGAAGCTTTCTTT.

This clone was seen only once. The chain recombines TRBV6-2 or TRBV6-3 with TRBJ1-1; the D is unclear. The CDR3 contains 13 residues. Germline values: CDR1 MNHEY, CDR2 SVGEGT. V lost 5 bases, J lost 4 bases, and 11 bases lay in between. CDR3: CASSGSRRTEAFF. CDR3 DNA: TGTGCCAGCAGTGGATCTAGGCGCACTGAAGCTTTCTTT.

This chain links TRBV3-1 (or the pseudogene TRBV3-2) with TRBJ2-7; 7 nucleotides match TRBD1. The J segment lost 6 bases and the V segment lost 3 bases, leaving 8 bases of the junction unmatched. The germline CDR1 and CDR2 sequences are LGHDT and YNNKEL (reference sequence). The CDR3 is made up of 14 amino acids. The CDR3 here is CASSHNDRVGEQYF. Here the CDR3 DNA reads TGTGCCAGCAGCCACAACGACAGGGTTGGCGAGCAGTACTTC.

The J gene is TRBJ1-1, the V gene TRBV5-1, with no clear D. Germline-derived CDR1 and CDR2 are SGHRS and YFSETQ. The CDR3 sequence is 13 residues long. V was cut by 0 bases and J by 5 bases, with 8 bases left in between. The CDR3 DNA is TGCGCCAGCAGCTTGGACCCTGGGACTGAAGCTTTCTTT. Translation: CASSLDPGTEAFF.

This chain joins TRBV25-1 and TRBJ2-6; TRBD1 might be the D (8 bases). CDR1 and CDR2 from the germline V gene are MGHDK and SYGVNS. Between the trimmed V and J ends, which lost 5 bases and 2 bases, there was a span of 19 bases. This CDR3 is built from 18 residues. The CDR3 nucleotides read TGTGCCAGCAGTAAGAAGACAGGGGAGGGACCTGGGGCCAACGTCCTGACTTTC. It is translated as CASSKKTGEGPGANVLTF.

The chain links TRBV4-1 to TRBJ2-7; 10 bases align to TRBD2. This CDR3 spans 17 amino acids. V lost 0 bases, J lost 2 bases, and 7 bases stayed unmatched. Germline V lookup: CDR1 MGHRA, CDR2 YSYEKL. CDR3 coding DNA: TGCGCCAGCAGCCAAGATCTAACTAGCGGGGAGGCCTACGAGCAGTACTTC. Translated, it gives CASSQDLTSGEAYEQYF.

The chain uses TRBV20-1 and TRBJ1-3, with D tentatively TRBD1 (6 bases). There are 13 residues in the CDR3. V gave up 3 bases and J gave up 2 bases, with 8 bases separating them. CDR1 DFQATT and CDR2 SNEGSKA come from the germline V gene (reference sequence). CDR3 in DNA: TGCAGTGCTAGTGGGGACACTGGAAACACCATATATTTT. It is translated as CSASGDTGNTIYF.

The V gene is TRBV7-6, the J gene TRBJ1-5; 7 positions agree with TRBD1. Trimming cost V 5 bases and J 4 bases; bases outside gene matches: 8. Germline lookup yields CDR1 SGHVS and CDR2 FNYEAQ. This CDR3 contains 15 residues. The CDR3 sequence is CASSPTGAQNQPQHF. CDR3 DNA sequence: TGTGCCAGCAGCCCTACAGGGGCGCAAAATCAGCCCCAGCATTTT.

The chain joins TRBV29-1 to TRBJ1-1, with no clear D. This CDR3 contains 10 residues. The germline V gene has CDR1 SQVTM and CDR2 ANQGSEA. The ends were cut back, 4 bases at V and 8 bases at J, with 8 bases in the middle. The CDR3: CSVVWAEAFF. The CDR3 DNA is TGCAGCGTTGTGTGGGCGGAAGCTTTCTTT.

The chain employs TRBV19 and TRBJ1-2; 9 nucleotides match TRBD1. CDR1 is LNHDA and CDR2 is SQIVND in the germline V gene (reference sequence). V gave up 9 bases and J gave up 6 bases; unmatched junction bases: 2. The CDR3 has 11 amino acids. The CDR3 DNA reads TGTGCCAGGGGACAGGGACATGGCTACACCTTC. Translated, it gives CARGQGHGYTF.

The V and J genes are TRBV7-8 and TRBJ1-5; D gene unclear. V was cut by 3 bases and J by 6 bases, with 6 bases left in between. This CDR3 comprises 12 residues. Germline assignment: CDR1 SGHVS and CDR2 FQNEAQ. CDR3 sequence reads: CASSLIGQPQHF. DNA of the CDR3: TGTGCCAGCAGCTTGATAGGTCAGCCCCAGCATTTT. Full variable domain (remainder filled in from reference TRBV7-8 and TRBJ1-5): GAGVSQSPRYKVAKRGQDVALRCDPISGHVSLFWYQQALGQGPEFLTYFQNEAQLDKSGLPSDRFFAERPEGSVSTLKIQRTQQEDSAVYLCASSLIGQPQHFGDGTRLSIL.

CDR3 region: CASSPRSTGANTEAFF. In DNA form, the CDR3 reads TGTGCCAGCAGCCCCAGGTCAACAGGGGCGAACACTGAAGCTTTCTTT. The chain uses TRBV9 and TRBJ1-1, with 7 bases matching TRBD1. The trim removed 4 bases at V and 1 base at J, leaving 10 bases unmatched. Germline loops: CDR1 SGDLS, CDR2 YYNGEE. This CDR3 has 16 amino acids.